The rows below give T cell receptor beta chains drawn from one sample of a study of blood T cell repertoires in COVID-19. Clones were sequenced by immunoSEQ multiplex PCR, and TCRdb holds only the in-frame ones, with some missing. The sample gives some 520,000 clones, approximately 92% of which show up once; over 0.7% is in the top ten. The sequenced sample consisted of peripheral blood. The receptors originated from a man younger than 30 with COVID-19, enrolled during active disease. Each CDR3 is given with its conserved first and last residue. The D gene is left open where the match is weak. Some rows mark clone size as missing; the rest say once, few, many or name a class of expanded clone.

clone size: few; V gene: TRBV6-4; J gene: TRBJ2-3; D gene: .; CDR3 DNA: TGTGCCAGCAGTGACCAGGGTGGGCCCGGGACGCAGTATTTT; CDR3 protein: CASSDQGGPGTQYF
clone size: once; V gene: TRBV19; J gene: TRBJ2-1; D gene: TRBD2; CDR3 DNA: TGTGCCAGTAGTACTAGCGGATTCAATGAGCAGTTCTTC; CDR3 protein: CASSTSGFNEQFF
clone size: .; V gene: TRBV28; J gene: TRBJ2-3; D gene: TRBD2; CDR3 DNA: TGTGCCAGCAGTGCGCTAGCGGGACCTAGCACAGATACGCAGTATTTT; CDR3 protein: CASSALAGPSTDTQYF
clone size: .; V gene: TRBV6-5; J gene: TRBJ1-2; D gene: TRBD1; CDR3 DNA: TGTGCCAGCAGTTACTCGAAAGGGACAGGGTTGTCTGGCTACACCTTC; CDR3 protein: CASSYSKGTGLSGYTF
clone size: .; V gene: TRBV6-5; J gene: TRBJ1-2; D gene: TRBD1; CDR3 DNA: TGTGCCAGCAGTTACTCCGACAGGGGGGTTACCGGCTACACCTTC; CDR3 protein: CASSYSDRGVTGYTF
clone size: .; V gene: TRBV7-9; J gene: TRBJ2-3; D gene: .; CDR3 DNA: TGTGCCAGCAGCTTAATGTCTAGCCGTACTAGCACAGATACGCAGTATTTT; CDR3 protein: CASSLMSSRTSTDTQYF
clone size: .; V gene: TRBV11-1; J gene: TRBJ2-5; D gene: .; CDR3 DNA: TGTGCCAGCAGCGAGGGACTTCCTAAGGAGACCCAGTACTTC; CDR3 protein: CASSEGLPKETQYF
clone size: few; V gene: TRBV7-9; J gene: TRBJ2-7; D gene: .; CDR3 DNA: TGTGCCAGCAGCTTATCCACAGTTGCCTACGAGCAGTACTTC; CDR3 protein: CASSLSTVAYEQYF
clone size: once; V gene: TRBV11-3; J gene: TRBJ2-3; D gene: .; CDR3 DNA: TGTGCCAGCAACCCAGGCCCCCGAGATACGCAGTATTTT; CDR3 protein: CASNPGPRDTQYF
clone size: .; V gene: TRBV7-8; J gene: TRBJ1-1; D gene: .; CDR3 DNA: TGTGCCAGCCACTACAGGCTTCAAGGGGATGCTTTCTTT; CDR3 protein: CASHYRLQGDAFF
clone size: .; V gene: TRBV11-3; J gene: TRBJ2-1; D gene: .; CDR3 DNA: TGTGCCAGCAGCCCTCCGACAGTGGACAATGAGCAGTTCTTC; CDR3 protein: CASSPPTVDNEQFF
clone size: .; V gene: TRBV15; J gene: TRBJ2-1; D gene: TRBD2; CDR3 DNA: TGTGCCACCAGCAGCAGCGGGATCGACAATGAGCAGTTCTTC; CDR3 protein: CATSSSGIDNEQFF
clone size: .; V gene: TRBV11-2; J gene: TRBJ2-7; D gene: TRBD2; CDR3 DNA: TGTGCCAGCAGCTACGGGACTAGCGGGGGCTACGAGCAGTACTTC; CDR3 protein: CASSYGTSGGYEQYF
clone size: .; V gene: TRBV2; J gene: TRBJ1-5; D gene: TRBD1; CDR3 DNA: TGTGCCAGCAGAAAACAGGGGGCCGGGGGTCAGCCCCAGCATTTT; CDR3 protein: CASRKQGAGGQPQHF
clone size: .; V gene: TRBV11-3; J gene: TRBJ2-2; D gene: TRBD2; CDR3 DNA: TGTGCCAGCAGCCTGGGACTAGCGGGCGTCACCGGGGAGCTGTTTTTT; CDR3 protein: CASSLGLAGVTGELFF
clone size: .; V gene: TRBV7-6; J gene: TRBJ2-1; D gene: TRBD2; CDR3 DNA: TGTGCCAGCAGCGCAAACGTGGGGGGGTACAATGAGCAGTTCTTC; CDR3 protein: CASSANVGGYNEQFF
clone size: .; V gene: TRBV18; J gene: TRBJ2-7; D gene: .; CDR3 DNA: TGTGCCAGCTCATTGTATGCGAGCTCCTACGAGCAGTACTTC; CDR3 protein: CASSLYASSYEQYF
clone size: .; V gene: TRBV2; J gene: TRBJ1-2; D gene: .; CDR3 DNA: TGTGCCAGCGTGGAGAACTATGGCTACACCTTC; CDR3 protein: CASVENYGYTF
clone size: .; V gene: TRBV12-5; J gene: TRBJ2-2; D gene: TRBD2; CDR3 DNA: TGTGCTAGTGGTTTGGTTAGCGGGGGTGCCACCGGGGAGCTGTTTTTT; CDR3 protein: CASGLVSGGATGELFF
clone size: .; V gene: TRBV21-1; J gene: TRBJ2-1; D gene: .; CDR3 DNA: TGTGCCAGCAGCAAAGGAGATCGGACTAGCGGAGACAATGAGCAGTTCTTC; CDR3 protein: CASSKGDRTSGDNEQFF
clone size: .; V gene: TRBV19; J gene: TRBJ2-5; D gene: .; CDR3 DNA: TGTGCCAGTAGTATAGATGGCCAGGGCGAAAGGGAGACCCAGTACTTC; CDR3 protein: CASSIDGQGERETQYF
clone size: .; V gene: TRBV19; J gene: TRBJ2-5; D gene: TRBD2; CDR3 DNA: TGTGCCAGTAGTAGGGCCCCGGGACTAGCGGGAGGGAGGGAGACCCAGTACTTC; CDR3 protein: CASSRAPGLAGGRETQYF
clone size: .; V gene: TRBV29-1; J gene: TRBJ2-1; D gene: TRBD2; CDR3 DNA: TGCAGCGTTGCACGCCCGGGACTAGCGGGGAAAAAGCAGTTCTTC; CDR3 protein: CSVARPGLAGKKQFF
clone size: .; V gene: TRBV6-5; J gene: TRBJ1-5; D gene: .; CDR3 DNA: TGTGCCAGCAGAGAGGTTCGAAGCAATCAGCCCCAGCATTTT; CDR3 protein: CASREVRSNQPQHF
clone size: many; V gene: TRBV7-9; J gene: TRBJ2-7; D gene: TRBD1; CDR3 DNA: TGTGCCAGCAGCCCCAGTAACAGGGGCCACGAGCAGTACTTC; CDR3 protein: CASSPSNRGHEQYF
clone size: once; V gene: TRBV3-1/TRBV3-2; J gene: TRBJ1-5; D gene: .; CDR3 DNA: TGTGCCAGCAGCCAAGCCGGGGGGAGCAATCAGCCCCAGCATTTT; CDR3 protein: CASSQAGGSNQPQHF
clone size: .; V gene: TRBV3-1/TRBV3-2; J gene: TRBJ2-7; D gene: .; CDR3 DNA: TGTGCCAGCAGCCAAGATCGGACAGCCGAATACGAGCAGTACTTC; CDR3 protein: CASSQDRTAEYEQYF
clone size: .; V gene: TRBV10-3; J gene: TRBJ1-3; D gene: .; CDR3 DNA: TGTGCCATCAGCGTTGGAGTCTCTGGAAACACCATATATTTT; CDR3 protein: CAISVGVSGNTIYF
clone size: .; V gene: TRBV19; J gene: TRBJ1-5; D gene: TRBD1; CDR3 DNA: TGTGCCAGTAGCCAACAGGGGATAGGCAATCAGCCCCAGCATTTT; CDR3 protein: CASSQQGIGNQPQHF
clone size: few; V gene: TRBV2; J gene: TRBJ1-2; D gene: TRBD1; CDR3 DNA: TGTGCCAGCGACTTCACAGGGGACTATGGCTACACCTTC; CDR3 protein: CASDFTGDYGYTF
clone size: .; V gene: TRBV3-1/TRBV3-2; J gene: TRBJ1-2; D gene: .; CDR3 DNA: TGTGCCAGCAGCCCTAACGTTCTCAAGGGCGGGGGCTACACCTTC; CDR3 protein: CASSPNVLKGGGYTF
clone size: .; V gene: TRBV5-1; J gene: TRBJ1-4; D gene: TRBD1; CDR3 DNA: TGCGCCAGCAGCGCGGCCATCAGGGGGCTCGGTGAAAAACTGTTTTTT; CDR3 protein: CASSAAIRGLGEKLFF
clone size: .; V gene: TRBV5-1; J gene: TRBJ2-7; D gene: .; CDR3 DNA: TGCGCCAGCACAGGGAAACCCTACGAGCAGTACTTC; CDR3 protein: CASTGKPYEQYF
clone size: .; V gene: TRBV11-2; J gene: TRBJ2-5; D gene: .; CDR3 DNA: TGTGCCAGCAGCTTAGAGGAGCTTCAAGAGACCCAGTACTTC; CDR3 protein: CASSLEELQETQYF
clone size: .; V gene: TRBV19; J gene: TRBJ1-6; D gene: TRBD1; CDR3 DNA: TGTGCCAGTAGTACCCTAGGACAGGGGAATTCACCCCTCCACTTT; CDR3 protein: CASSTLGQGNSPLHF
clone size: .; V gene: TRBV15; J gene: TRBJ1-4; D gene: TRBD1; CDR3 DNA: TGTGCCACCAGTAACGGACAGGAAAATGAAAAACTGTTTTTT; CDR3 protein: CATSNGQENEKLFF
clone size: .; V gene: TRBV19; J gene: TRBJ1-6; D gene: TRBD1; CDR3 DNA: TGTGCCAGTAGTAACCCGAACAGGGGACATAATTCACCCCTCCACTTT; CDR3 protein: CASSNPNRGHNSPLHF
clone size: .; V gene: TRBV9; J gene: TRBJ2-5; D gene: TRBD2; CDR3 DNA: TGTGCCAGCAGCATCTTCGGCGGGGGAGAGACCCAGTACTTC; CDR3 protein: CASSIFGGGETQYF
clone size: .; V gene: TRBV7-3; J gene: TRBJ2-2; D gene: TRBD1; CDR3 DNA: TGTGCCAGCAGCTTGCAGGGGGACGTGGGCGGGGAGCTGTTTTTT; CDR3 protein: CASSLQGDVGGELFF
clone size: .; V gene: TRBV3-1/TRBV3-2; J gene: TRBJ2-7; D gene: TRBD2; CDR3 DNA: TGTGCCAGCAGCCAGGGACTAGCGGGAGGGTGGACCAACGAGCAGTACTTC; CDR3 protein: CASSQGLAGGWTNEQYF
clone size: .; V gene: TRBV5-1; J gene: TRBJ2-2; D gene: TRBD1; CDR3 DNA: TGCGCCAGCAGCCCTCGACAGGGGGACACCGGGGAGCTGTTTTTT; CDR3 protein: CASSPRQGDTGELFF
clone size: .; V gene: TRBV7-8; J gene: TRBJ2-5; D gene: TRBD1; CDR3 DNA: TGTGCCAGCAGCTCAGCCGGGACAGGGGGCGAAAGAGGGGAGACCCAGTACTTC; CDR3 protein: CASSSAGTGGERGETQYF
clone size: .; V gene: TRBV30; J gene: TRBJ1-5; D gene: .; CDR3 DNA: TGTGCCTGGAGTCGGACAGAGGGCAATCAGCCCCAGCATTTT; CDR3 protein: CAWSRTEGNQPQHF
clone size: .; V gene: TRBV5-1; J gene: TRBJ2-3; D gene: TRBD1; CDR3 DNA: TGCGCCAGCAGCACCGACAGGGGATACACAGATACGCAGTATTTT; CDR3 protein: CASSTDRGYTDTQYF
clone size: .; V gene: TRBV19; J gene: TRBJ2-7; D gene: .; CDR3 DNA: TGTGCCAGTAGTACCCGACAGCCGGCTGGCGAGCAGTACTTC; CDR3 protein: CASSTRQPAGEQYF
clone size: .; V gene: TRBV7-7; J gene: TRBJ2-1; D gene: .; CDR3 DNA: TGTGCCAGCAGCTTAGCCCCGGGATCCTACAATGAGCAGTTCTTC; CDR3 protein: CASSLAPGSYNEQFF
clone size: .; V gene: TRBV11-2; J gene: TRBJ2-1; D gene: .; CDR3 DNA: TGTGCCAGCAGCTTAACGTTGAGCTCCTACAATGAGCAGTTCTTC; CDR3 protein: CASSLTLSSYNEQFF
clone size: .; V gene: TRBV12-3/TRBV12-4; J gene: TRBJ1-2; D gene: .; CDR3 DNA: TGTGCCAGCAGAACGGGGATAAGCGGCTACACCTTC; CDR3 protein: CASRTGISGYTF
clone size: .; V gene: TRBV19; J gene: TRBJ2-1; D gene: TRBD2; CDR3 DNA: TGTGCCAGTAGTAATTCGGGAGGGCCATTTAGCTCCTACAATGAGCAGTTCTTC; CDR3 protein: CASSNSGGPFSSYNEQFF